This T cell receptor (beta chain) is from a study of PD-L1 blockade in urothelial cancer. Overall study context: Patients commenced intravenous atezolizumab, 1,200 mg every 3 weeks, in 2014. Analyses used blood from 3 weeks (second dose) and 6 weeks after treatment start. A median approximately 140,000 T cells were found in blood samples.

Stated time point: peripheral blood 6 weeks after treatment start. Trimming removed 4 bases from V and 11 bases from J; junction bases left unmatched: 6. CDR1 LNHDA and CDR2 SQIVND come from the germline V gene (reference sequence). The CDR3 is made up of 12 amino acids. The protocol was immunoSEQ multiplex PCR, while the TCRdb copy is restricted to in-frame clones and leaves out a portion. The sample holds tens of thousands of clones, approximately 90% seen once. Source: PBMCs, taken around atezolizumab (anti-PD-L1) treatment. The receptor was isolated from a woman of 80 years or more with urothelial cancer. The rearrangement joins TRBV19 to TRBJ1-1; 8 bases line up with TRBD1. This chain's CDR3 is CASSTRQGWAFF. CDR3 in DNA: TGTGCCAGTAGTACCCGACAGGGGTGGGCTTTCTTT. Combining the CDR3 with reference TRBV19 and TRBJ1-1 gives the whole variable domain DGGITQSPKYLFRKEGQNVTLSCEQNLNHDAMYWYRQDPGQGLRLIYYSQIVNDFQKGDIAEGYSVSREKKESFPLTVTSAQKNPTAFYLCASSTRQGWAFFGQGTRLTVV.